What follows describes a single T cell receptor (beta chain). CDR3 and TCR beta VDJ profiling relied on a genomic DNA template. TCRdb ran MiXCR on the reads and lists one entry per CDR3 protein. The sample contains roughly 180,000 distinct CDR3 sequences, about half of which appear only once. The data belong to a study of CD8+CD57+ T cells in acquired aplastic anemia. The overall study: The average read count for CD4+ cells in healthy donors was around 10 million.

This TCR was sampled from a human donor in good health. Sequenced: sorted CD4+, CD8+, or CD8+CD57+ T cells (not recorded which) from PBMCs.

The CDR3 reads CATRTVDNSPLHF. The CDR3 DNA sequence: TGTGCCACAAGGACAGTAGATAATTCACCCCTCCACTTT. The chain is built from TRBV10-3 and TRBJ1-6; a weak D match, TRBD1 (6 bases). Trimming pared 10 bases from V and 5 bases from J, leaving 12 bases between. Germline CDR1 and CDR2: ENHRY and SYGVKD. CDR3 length: 13 residues.